This T cell receptor (beta chain) was identified in a study of Ad26.COV2.S vaccination and SARS-CoV-2 variants. Whole-study context: Donor participated within the Ad26.COV2.S arm of the COV1001 trial. Overall study findings and caveats: Researchers cautioned that TCR breadth and depth analyses may have underestimated total T cell responses. Those who received vaccine or placebo ended up with similar non-spike TCR breadth.

Note on this clone: Its specificity is unknown.

Sequencing was performed with immunoSEQ multiplex PCR; in TCRdb, only in-frame clones are kept and a portion is missing. The sample lists 350,000 to 500,000 clones; around 91% were seen once. Stated treatment: some 20 received Ad26.COV2.S at low or high dose, single or two shots; five or six received placebo; per-sample allocation not given. Day 63 after the first injection of vaccine or placebo was the sampling time. SARS-CoV-2 spike from the Wuhan strain was encoded by the vaccine, an Ad26 vector. The specimen comprised peripheral blood, sampled in a trial of Ad26.COV2.S vaccine versus placebo. This TCR was recovered from a person between 18 and 59 years old who received the Ad26.COV2.S COVID-19 vaccine or a placebo.

The CDR3 DNA reads as TGTGCCAGTAGTTGGTTTCGGAAGGCCTCCTCTGGAAACACCATATATTTT. This sequence encodes CASSWFRKASSGNTIYF. The rearrangement links TRBV19 to TRBJ1-3; D remains unclear. Trimming shortened V by 5 bases and J by 0 bases, and 17 bases separated the two germline ends. This CDR3 has 17 residues. Looked up from germline, CDR1 is LNHDA and CDR2 is SQIVND (reference sequence).